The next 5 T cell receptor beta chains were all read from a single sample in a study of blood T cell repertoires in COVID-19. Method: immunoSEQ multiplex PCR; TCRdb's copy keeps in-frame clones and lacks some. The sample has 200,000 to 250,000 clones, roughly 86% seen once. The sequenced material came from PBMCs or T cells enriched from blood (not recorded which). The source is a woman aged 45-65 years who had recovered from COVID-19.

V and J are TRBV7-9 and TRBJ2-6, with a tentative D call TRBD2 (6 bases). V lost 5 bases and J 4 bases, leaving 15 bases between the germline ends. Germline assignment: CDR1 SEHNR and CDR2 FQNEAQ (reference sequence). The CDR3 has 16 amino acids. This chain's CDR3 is CASSPWEVAGANVLTF. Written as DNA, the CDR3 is TGTGCCAGCAGCCCTTGGGAGGTTGCGGGGGCCAACGTCCTGACTTTC.

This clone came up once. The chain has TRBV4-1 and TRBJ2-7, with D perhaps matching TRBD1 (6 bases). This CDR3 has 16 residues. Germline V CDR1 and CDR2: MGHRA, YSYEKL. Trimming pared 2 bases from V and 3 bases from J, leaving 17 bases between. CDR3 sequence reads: CASSQPRGQINYEQYF. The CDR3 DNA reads TGCGCCAGCAGCCAACCTCGAGGACAGATAAACTACGAGCAGTACTTC.

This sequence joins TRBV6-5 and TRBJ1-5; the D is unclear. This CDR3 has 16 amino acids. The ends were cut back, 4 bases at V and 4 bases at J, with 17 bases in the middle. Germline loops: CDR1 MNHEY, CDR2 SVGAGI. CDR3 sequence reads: CASSSTLRGENQPQHF. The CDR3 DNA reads TGTGCCAGCAGTTCTACCCTGAGAGGAGAAAATCAGCCCCAGCATTTT.

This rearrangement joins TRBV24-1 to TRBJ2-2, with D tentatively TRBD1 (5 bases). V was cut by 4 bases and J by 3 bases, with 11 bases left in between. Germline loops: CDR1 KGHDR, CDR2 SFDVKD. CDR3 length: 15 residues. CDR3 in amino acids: CATSDRASDTGELFF. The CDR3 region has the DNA TGTGCCACCAGTGACAGGGCTTCGGACACCGGGGAGCTGTTTTTT.

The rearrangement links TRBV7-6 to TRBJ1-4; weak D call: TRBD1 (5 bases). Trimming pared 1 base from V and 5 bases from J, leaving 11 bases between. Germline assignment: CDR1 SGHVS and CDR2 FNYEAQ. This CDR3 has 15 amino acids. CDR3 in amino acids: CASSLVSGSNEKLFF. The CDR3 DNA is TGTGCCAGCAGCTTAGTTTCAGGGTCCAATGAAAAACTGTTTTTT.